This TCR beta chain comes out of a study of shared clonotypes between healthy human individuals. Study-wide findings and caveats: Roughly 5% of naive CD4 clonotypes were common to a few donors.

This CDR3 contains 15 residues. Trimming left V 3 bases short and J 5 bases short, with 16 bases between. Germline V CDR1 and CDR2: LNHDA, SQIVND (reference sequence). Sequencing was at deep level. Libraries were prepared by immunoSEQ multiplex PCR; TCRdb keeps only in-frame clonotypes and omits some of them. The sample includes 1.6 million or so clones, approximately 97% of them seen just once. Regarding this clone: The target antigen is unknown.

Material for sequencing was naive CD4+ T cells sorted from blood. Subset defined: CD45RA+ positively selected. The clonotype comes from a man younger than 40 in good health. The chain carries TRBV19 and TRBJ1-1; D unclear. CDR3 DNA: TGTGCCAGTAGTATGTATGGCGGGCTTGGGACTGAAGCTTTCTTT. Protein: CASSMYGGLGTEAFF.